Following are 27 T cell receptor beta chains from one sample sequenced in a study of human T cells and chemical hapten exposure. Time point: patch test 3, about 24 weeks after DPC sensitization. Noted treatment: therapeutic diphenylcyclopropenone sensitization with weekly scalp DPC. TCRdb processed the RACE reads anew with MiXCR; each CDR3 protein has one entry. The sample carries about 90,000 distinct CDR3 sequences, under 13% recorded once. The sample was whole blood, taken in connection with sensitization to the hapten diphenylcyclopropenone (DPC). The receptor set was obtained from a woman in her twenties or thirties with alopecia areata. Some clones in this sample may be carry-over from other donors' samples.

This clonotype was found a few times. The CDR3 region is CASREGQANTGELFF. The CDR3 DNA follows: TGTGCCAGCAGGGAGGGACAGGCGAACACCGGGGAGCTGTTTTTT. V gene TRBV7-6 combines with J gene TRBJ2-2; TRBD1 aligns across 8 bases. Germline loops: CDR1 SGHVS, CDR2 FNYEAQ. V shed 6 bases, J shed 0 bases, and the junction held 3 bases outside the gene matches. The CDR3 runs to 15 residues.

The rearrangement links TRBV20-1 to TRBJ2-4; no firm D call. From germline, CDR1 is DFQATT and CDR2 SNEGSKA (reference sequence). CDR3 length equals 14 residues. V gave up 5 bases and J gave up 3 bases, with 14 bases separating them. The CDR3 nucleotides are TGCAGTGCTCCTTTAGACACCAACAAAAACATTCAGTACTTC. This translates into CSAPLDTNKNIQYF.

The sample holds many counts of this clonotype. This chain joins TRBV7-2 and TRBJ1-3; D unclear. The V gene's germline CDR1 is SGHTA and CDR2 FQGNSA. The CDR3 runs 15 residues. Trimming took off 0 bases at V and 4 bases at J, with 10 bases between the two ends. DNA for the CDR3: TGTGCCAGCAGCTTAGCAAACAGCGGCGGAAACACCATATATTTT. This sequence encodes CASSLANSGGNTIYF.

The chain links TRBV28 to TRBJ1-3, with D hard to call. The V end was cut by 7 bases, the J end by 3 bases, with 13 bases between. CDR1 is MDHEN and CDR2 is SYDVKM in the germline V gene. This CDR3 region has 14 residues. The chain's CDR3 is CASKTAGVGNTIYF. DNA of the CDR3: TGTGCCAGCAAAACGGCAGGCGTTGGAAACACCATATATTTT.

This clonotype was detected ten times or more. The chain combines TRBV19 with TRBJ2-7; 14 positions agree with TRBD2. Germline CDR1 is LNHDA and CDR2 is SQIVND (reference sequence). J gave up 5 bases and V 5 bases, and 5 bases lay outside the gene matches. The CDR3 contains 15 residues. The CDR3 is CASSRTSGRQNEQYF. The CDR3 bases are TGTGCCAGTAGTCGGACTAGCGGGAGGCAGAACGAGCAGTACTTC.

The chain joins TRBV6-2 or TRBV6-3 to TRBJ2-7, with D possibly TRBD2 on 5 matching bases. V was shortened by 5 bases and J by 2 bases, with 13 bases between the two germline ends. The CDR3 is 14 amino acids. Per germline, CDR1 MNHEY and CDR2 SVGEGT. The DNA of the CDR3 is TGTGCCAGCAGTCCAGCGGAAACCACCTACGAGCAGTACTTC. Protein sequence: CASSPAETTYEQYF.

J is TRBJ2-7 and V is TRBV12-3 or TRBV12-4; 7 nucleotides align to TRBD2. The trim removed 3 bases at V and 4 bases at J, leaving 9 bases unmatched. The CDR3 is made up of 15 amino acids. The CDR3 spells CASSLTSWAGYEQYF. The CDR3 DNA reads as TGTGCCAGCAGTTTGACTAGCTGGGCCGGATACGAGCAGTACTTC.

This clonotype has more than one count but fewer than ten. The limits of the CDR3 on the DNA are not certain, so only TCRdb's listed CDR3 is given. The J gene is TRBJ2-2, the V gene TRBV3-2; the table names TRBD1, a call not compared with the DNA. TRBV3-2 is recorded as a pseudogene. Both ends counted, the CDR3 spans 20 residues. CDR3 sequence reads: CASSLNWGQGSFRNTGELFF.

The chain is built from TRBV20-1 and TRBJ1-5, with 8 nucleotides matching TRBD1. CDR1 and CDR2 (germline): DFQATT, SNEGSKA (reference sequence). The ends lost 4 bases at V and 3 bases at J; junction bases unmatched: 8. This CDR3 is built from 15 residues. The CDR3 loop reads CSATSRTGNNQPQHF. The CDR3 nucleotides read TGCAGTGCTACATCACGGACAGGGAACAATCAGCCCCAGCATTTT.

This clonotype came up a few times. This chain uses TRBV7-9 with TRBJ2-5; D remains unclear. Trimming pared 5 bases from V and 2 bases from J, leaving 21 bases between. This CDR3 has 17 residues. Per germline, CDR1 SEHNR and CDR2 FQNEAQ (reference sequence). This chain's CDR3 is CASSALVALRNQETQYF. Here the CDR3 DNA reads TGTGCCAGCAGCGCACTCGTGGCGCTCCGGAATCAAGAGACCCAGTACTTC.

This clonotype has at least ten counts. The chain carries TRBV10-3 and TRBJ2-7; 7 nucleotides align to TRBD1. The CDR3 covers 13 residues. CDR1 and CDR2 from the germline V gene are ENHRY and SYGVKD. The V gene end was trimmed by 6 bases and the J gene end by 5 bases; junction bases not matched to a gene: 7. The CDR3 is CAIRELTGNEQYV. The CDR3 nucleotides are TGTGCCATCAGAGAACTGACAGGGAACGAGCAGTACGTC.

The chain links TRBV10-2 to TRBJ1-2; unclear D gene. The ends were cut back, 3 bases at V and 4 bases at J, with 9 bases in the middle. CDR1 and CDR2 from the germline V gene are WSHSY and SAAADI. The CDR3 covers 13 residues. As DNA, the CDR3 is TGCGCCAGCAGTGACGGGTTCCTCTATGGCTACACCTTC. This translates into CASSDGFLYGYTF.

This chain joins TRBV29-1 and TRBJ2-3; D ambiguous. The ends were cut back, 5 bases at V and 6 bases at J, with 6 bases in the middle. The germline gives CDR1 SQVTM, CDR2 ANQGSEA. The CDR3 extends over 10 amino acids. The CDR3 protein is CSVRMDTQYF. Here the CDR3 DNA reads TGCAGCGTTCGGATGGATACGCAGTATTTT.

This clonotype was observed a few times. The V and J genes are TRBV6-6 and TRBJ2-7, with a weak D call TRBD1 (6 bases). Germline CDR1 reads MNHNY; CDR2 reads SVGAGI (reference sequence). The CDR3 has 14 amino acids. The germline V and J ends were trimmed by 7 bases and 2 bases, with 15 bases remaining between them. CDR3 in amino acids: CASKDSLLTYEQYV. CDR3 sequence (DNA): TGTGCCAGCAAGGACAGCCTACTTACCTACGAGCAGTACGTC.

This clonotype appeared many times. V gene TRBV6-1 combines with J gene TRBJ1-5; 8 nucleotides match TRBD1. The CDR3 runs 16 residues. Unmatched junction bases numbered 7, after V lost 4 bases and J lost 2 bases. Per germline, CDR1 MNHNS and CDR2 SASEGT. CDR3 nucleotides: TGTGCCAGCAGTGCAGGACAGGGACACCGCAATCAGCCCCAGCATTTT. Translating it yields CASSAGQGHRNQPQHF.

This clonotype was seen repeatedly, ten times or more. The chain has TRBV11-2 and TRBJ2-7; TRBD1 aligns across 8 bases. The CDR3 loop spans 14 amino acids. The germline V gene has CDR1 SGHAT and CDR2 FQNNGV. The junction had 5 bases not matched to a gene; V was cut back by 5 bases and J by 2 bases. CDR3 residues: CASSPGQGAYEQYF. DNA for the CDR3: TGTGCCAGCAGCCCAGGACAGGGTGCCTACGAGCAGTACTTC.

By its share, this clonotype is medium-sized. The V gene is TRBV2, the J gene TRBJ1-1, with 7 bases aligning to TRBD1. CDR1 is SNHLY, CDR2 FYNNEI, per germline. V gave up 5 bases and J gave up 3 bases; unmatched junction bases: 6. This CDR3 spans 14 amino acids. In nucleotides, the CDR3 is TGTGCCAGCAGTATAAGACAGGGACACACTGAAGCTTTCTTT. Translated: CASSIRQGHTEAFF.

As for this clonotype: One end of the junction fails to match germline, which may point to a read error. The chain employs TRBV4-1 and TRBJ1-1; tentative D call: TRBD1 (5 bases). Germline loops: CDR1 MGHRA, CDR2 YSYEKL. This CDR3 has 13 residues. DNA for the CDR3: TGCGTCAGCAGTCAGGGAACGAACACTGAAGCTTTCTTT. Translation: CVSSQGTNTEAFF.

This clonotype was counted ten times or more. J is TRBJ1-5 and V is TRBV30; 7 nucleotides match TRBD1. CDR3 length: 15 residues. Germline trimming cut 3 bases from V and 6 bases from J; bases unmatched to any gene: 11. The germline V gene encodes CDR1 GTSNPN and CDR2 SVGIG (reference sequence). CDR3 sequence reads: CAWSPVRGQGQPQHF. The CDR3 nucleotides read TGTGCCTGGAGCCCGGTGAGGGGGCAGGGTCAGCCCCAGCATTTT. Drawing the rest from reference TRBV30 and TRBJ1-5, the complete variable domain is SQTIHQWPATLVQPVGSPLSLECTVEGTSNPNLYWYRQAAGRGLQLLFYSVGIGQISSEVPQNLSASRPQDRQFILSSKKLLLSDSGFYLCAWSPVRGQGQPQHFGDGTRLSIL.

This clonotype was detected only a few times. The chain carries TRBV7-2 and TRBJ1-1; D is uncertain. This CDR3 has 15 residues. CDR1 and CDR2 (germline): SGHTA, FQGNSA. V lost 3 bases and J 1 base, leaving 12 bases between the germline ends. CDR3 protein: CASSFPGMKNTEAFF. CDR3 nucleotide sequence: TGTGCCAGCAGCTTTCCCGGGATGAAGAACACTGAAGCTTTCTTT.

This clonotype was found a few times. This sequence joins TRBV11-2 and TRBJ2-5; possibly TRBD2 for D (6 bases). The V end was cut by 1 base, the J end by 7 bases, with 10 bases between. CDR1 SGHAT and CDR2 FQNNGV come from the germline V gene. The CDR3 has 13 amino acids. The CDR3 loop reads CASSLGEVGTQYF. The CDR3 region has the DNA TGTGCCAGCAGCTTAGGGGAGGTGGGGACCCAGTACTTC.

At least ten counts were recorded for this clonotype. V is TRBV28 and J is TRBJ2-5; a weak D match, TRBD1 (6 bases). V was pared by 3 bases and J by 4 bases, with 18 bases between. The CDR3 contains 16 residues. CDR1 and CDR2 (germline): MDHEN, SYDVKM. For the CDR3, the DNA is TGTGCCAGCAGTTTTTCGACAGGCCGGTCAGGAGAGACCCAGTACTTC. This codes for CASSFSTGRSGETQYF.

This clonotype has only a few counts. The chain carries TRBV29-1 and TRBJ1-1, with D possibly matching TRBD1 (6 bases). The CDR3 spans 13 residues. The V gene's germline CDR1 is SQVTM and CDR2 ANQGSEA. Trimming took off 8 bases at V and 0 bases at J, with 13 bases between the two ends. CDR3 DNA sequence: TGCAGCTCCGCCCGGACAGTGAACACTGAAGCTTTCTTT. Residues: CSSARTVNTEAFF.

This chain connects TRBV29-1 to TRBJ2-3; tentative D call: TRBD2 (6 bases). Trimming removed 5 bases at V and 5 bases at J, with 17 bases between. The CDR3 loop spans 14 amino acids. CDR1 and CDR2 from the germline V gene are SQVTM and ANQGSEA. The CDR3 region is CSVRGTSLRDTQYF. The CDR3 bases are TGCAGCGTTCGGGGGACCTCTTTACGAGATACGCAGTATTTT.

J is TRBJ2-2 and V is TRBV24-1; the D gene is possibly TRBD2 (6 bases). CDR3 length: 16 residues. Germline-derived CDR1 and CDR2 are KGHDR and SFDVKD. V lost 5 bases, J lost 4 bases, and 16 bases lay in between. CDR3 DNA sequence: TGTGCCACCAGTGCTACCCGGGACTCCGTCACCGGGGAGCTGTTTTTT. This codes for CATSATRDSVTGELFF.

The chain combines TRBV2 with TRBJ1-2, with 7 bases that match TRBD1. From germline, CDR1 is SNHLY and CDR2 FYNNEI. The CDR3 totals 14 residues. V was clipped by 2 bases and J by 3 bases; unmatched bases: 3. CDR3 bases: TGTGCCAGCAGTGAACAGGGGGACGACTATGGCTACACCTTC. Amino acid sequence: CASSEQGDDYGYTF.

The V call is TRBV28, the J call TRBJ1-1; D gene unclear. The germline V and J ends were trimmed by 1 base and 1 base, with 7 bases remaining between them. The CDR3 runs to 14 residues. CDR1 is MDHEN, CDR2 SYDVKM, per germline. CDR3 in amino acids: CASSLSTGNTEAFF. The CDR3 coding sequence is TGTGCCAGCAGTTTATCGACGGGGAACACTGAAGCTTTCTTT.